This T cell receptor beta chain originates from a study of a mutant IDH1 vaccine in newly diagnosed glioma. Repertoires were generated with immunoSEQ multiplex PCR, while TCRdb's copy carries only in-frame clones and drops some. The sample includes just over 65,000 clones, 84% of them seen just once. Regarding this clone: Its antigen is still unknown.

The time point here: week 35, safety follow-up. Every single dose of the vaccine, 300 ug of mutant IDH1 20-mer peptide, came with topical imiquimod. In weeks 1, 3, 5, 7, 11, 15, 19 and 23, patients were immunized, eight times in all. The junction had 8 bases not matched to a gene; V was cut back by 7 bases and J by 7 bases. CDR1 and CDR2 (germline): LNHDA, SQIVND (reference sequence). This CDR3 has 13 amino acids. The chain links TRBV19 to TRBJ1-1; 8 bases align to TRBD1. This TCR was sampled from a young man with glioma. The sequenced sample was PBMCs, obtained from a glioma patient whose treatment included an IDH1 peptide vaccine. The CDR3 DNA reads TGTGCCAGTACCTCGACAGGGGTGATTGAAGCTTTCTTT. It translates to CASTSTGVIEAFF.